A single sample gave rise to the 25 T cell receptor beta chains below, sequenced in a study of high-grade serous ovarian cancer treatment subgroups (dated by TCRdb to about 2021). Collection of tumor samples took place before definitive surgery or chemotherapy. The receptor library was made with the immunoSEQ multiplex PCR assay. In TCRdb, the immuneACCESS table is reduced to in-frame sequences with V and J assigned. These tables do not hold every clone; where another copy was compared, an unresolved V gene accounts for under half, and the others remain unexplained. The sample table records over 9,000 clones; roughly four fifths of these occur just once. Clones ranked in the top ten supply under 8% of the sample. The sequencing sample was made of tumor tissue. The receptors here all came from a human donor with high-grade serous ovarian cancer.

J is TRBJ1-6 and V is TRBV19; D is unresolved. V lost 7 bases, J lost 7 bases, and 17 bases lay in between. This CDR3 region has 15 residues. CDR1 and CDR2 from the germline V gene are LNHDA and SQIVND (reference sequence). CDR3 sequence reads: CASTRSGRINSPLHF. CDR3 bases: TGTGCCAGTACCCGCTCAGGACGGATAAATTCACCCCTCCACTTT.

The chain is built from TRBV2 and TRBJ1-5, with D tentatively TRBD1 (5 bases). CDR1 is SNHLY and CDR2 is FYNNEI in the germline V gene. CDR3 length: 14 residues. Trimming shortened V by 2 bases and J by 2 bases, and 7 bases separated the two germline ends. CDR3 loop: CASSELGRNQPQHF. DNA of the CDR3: TGTGCCAGCAGTGAACTGGGGCGCAATCAGCCCCAGCATTTT. Together with reference TRBV2 and TRBJ1-5, the CDR3 gives the full variable domain: EPEVTQTPSHQVTQMGQEVILRCVPISNHLYFYWYRQILGQKVEFLVSFYNNEISEKSEIFDDQFSVERPDGSNFTLKIRSTKLEDSAMYFCASSELGRNQPQHFGDGTRLSIL.

The V gene is TRBV28, the J gene TRBJ2-3; no firm D call. The CDR3 extends over 15 amino acids. V lost 2 bases, J lost 1 base, and 10 bases lay in between. CDR1 is MDHEN and CDR2 is SYDVKM in the germline V gene. The CDR3 sequence is CASSLIGIGTDTQYF. The CDR3 DNA reads TGTGCCAGCAGTTTAATAGGGATCGGCACAGATACGCAGTATTTT.

J is TRBJ2-7 and V is TRBV5-1, with no clear D. From germline, CDR1 is SGHRS and CDR2 YFSETQ. Trimming cost V 0 bases and J 4 bases, with 11 bases left between them. The CDR3 has 14 residues. CDR3 amino acids: CASSLVGSDYEQYF. The CDR3, as DNA: TGCGCCAGCAGCTTGGTAGGGTCGGATTACGAGCAGTACTTC.

The sample holds one count of this clone. The chain is built from TRBV19 and TRBJ1-4; D unresolved. Germline CDR1 is LNHDA and CDR2 is SQIVND (reference sequence). This CDR3 has 14 residues. The germline V and J ends were trimmed by 5 bases and 5 bases, with 12 bases remaining between them. The CDR3 coding sequence is TGTGCCAGTAGTCTCTGGACCGAGAATGAAAAACTGTTTTTT. Protein product: CASSLWTENEKLFF.

This clone occurred once. The chain links TRBV5-1 to TRBJ2-5; D uncertain. V was shortened by 0 bases and J by 5 bases, with 5 bases between the two germline ends. CDR1 is SGHRS and CDR2 is YFSETQ in the germline V gene. The CDR3 spans 12 residues. CDR3 bases: TGCGCCAGCAGCTTGGAAAGTGAGACCCAGTACTTC. The encoded protein is CASSLESETQYF. Drawing the rest from reference TRBV5-1 and TRBJ2-5, the complete variable domain is KAGVTQTPRYLIKTRGQQVTLSCSPISGHRSVSWYQQTPGQGLQFLFEYFSETQRNKGNFPGRFSGRQFSNSRSEMNVSTLELGDSALYLCASSLESETQYFGPGTRLLVL.

This chain uses TRBV6-5 with TRBJ1-2; maybe TRBD1 (6 bases). V was shortened by 4 bases and J by 4 bases, with 16 bases between the two germline ends. Germline CDR1 MNHEY, CDR2 SVGAGI. The CDR3 spans 15 residues. The CDR3 is CASSLAQQGPYGYTF. The CDR3 region has the DNA TGTGCCAGCAGTTTGGCGCAACAGGGACCCTATGGCTACACCTTC.

This rearrangement joins TRBV9 to TRBJ2-1; no definite D call. Germline lookup yields CDR1 SGDLS and CDR2 YYNGEE. V gave up 0 bases and J gave up 7 bases, with 8 bases separating them. The CDR3 contains 13 residues. The CDR3 sequence: CASSVVGWNEQFF. In nucleotides, the CDR3 is TGTGCCAGCAGCGTAGTCGGGTGGAATGAGCAGTTCTTC.

V usage is TRBV19 and J usage is TRBJ1-2; D is unresolved. Per germline, CDR1 LNHDA and CDR2 SQIVND (reference sequence). The CDR3 has 14 residues. V was trimmed by 4 bases and J by 3 bases, leaving 12 bases between them. CDR3 protein: CASSTSANYYGYTF. The CDR3 DNA is TGTGCCAGTAGTACTTCAGCGAACTACTATGGCTACACCTTC.

The chain couples TRBV19 to TRBJ1-2; 7 bases line up with TRBD1. Germline assignment: CDR1 LNHDA and CDR2 SQIVND (reference sequence). The CDR3 is 14 amino acids. With 6 bases clipped from V and 4 bases from J, the junction kept 8 bases outside the gene matches. The CDR3 nucleotides read TGTGCCAGTAGCCGACAGGGATTGCGCTATGGCTACACCTTC. Its protein product is CASSRQGLRYGYTF.

The chain uses TRBV27 and TRBJ1-5; D is unresolved. This CDR3 comprises 13 residues. Trimming cost V 5 bases and J 9 bases, with 14 bases left between them. The germline V gene has CDR1 MNHEY and CDR2 SMNVEV (reference sequence). The CDR3 reads CASSTLPSRPQHF. The DNA of the CDR3 is TGTGCCAGCAGTACCCTCCCCTCGCGGCCCCAGCATTTT.

The gene calls are TRBV29-1 and TRBJ2-7; the match to TRBD1 covers 7 bases. The germline V gene has CDR1 SQVTM and CDR2 ANQGSEA. The CDR3 contains 15 residues. With 0 bases clipped from V and 4 bases from J, the junction kept 9 bases outside the gene matches. The CDR3 coding sequence is TGCAGCGTTGAAGATTCGGCACAGGGGTGGTACGAGCAGTACTTC. It translates to CSVEDSAQGWYEQYF.

This clone was seen a single time. V usage is TRBV5-1 and J usage is TRBJ2-1; 13 bases are a match to TRBD2. The CDR3 is 17 residues long. Unmatched junction bases numbered 6, after V lost 3 bases and J lost 3 bases. The germline CDR1 and CDR2 sequences are SGHRS and YFSETQ. CDR3 sequence reads: CASSYVGLAGVYNEQFF. The CDR3 coding sequence is TGCGCCAGCAGCTACGTCGGACTAGCGGGAGTCTACAATGAGCAGTTCTTC.

The rearrangement uses TRBV7-6 and TRBJ2-3; D is possibly TRBD1 or TRBD2 (5 bases each). V was trimmed by 1 base and J by 8 bases, leaving 22 bases between them. This CDR3 has 17 amino acids. Germline CDR1 SGHVS, CDR2 FNYEAQ. CDR3 protein: CASSLEGSSGIYGTQYF. The CDR3 DNA reads as TGTGCCAGCAGCTTAGAGGGGAGTTCAGGGATTTACGGTACGCAGTATTTT.

This clone appeared a single time. The gene calls are TRBV13 and TRBJ2-7; 9 bases align to TRBD1. The V gene end was trimmed by 0 bases and the J gene end by 3 bases; junction bases not matched to a gene: 3. Germline CDR1 PRHDT, CDR2 FYEKMQ (reference sequence). The CDR3 totals 15 residues. This CDR3 is CASSLGTGGSYEQYF. CDR3 sequence (DNA): TGTGCCAGCAGCTTAGGGACAGGGGGAAGCTACGAGCAGTACTTC.

CDR3 DNA sequence: TGTGCCAGCACTCGGGGCAGACTCACCGGGGAGCTGTTTTTT. Translated, it gives CASTRGRLTGELFF. The genes are TRBV28 and TRBJ2-2, with D perhaps matching TRBD1 or TRBD2 (5 bases each). The germline V and J ends were trimmed by 7 bases and 4 bases, with 13 bases remaining between them. Germline CDR1 and CDR2: MDHEN and SYDVKM. This CDR3 has 14 residues. The full variable domain, in which reference TRBV28 and TRBJ2-2 provide the parts outside the CDR3, is DVKVTQSSRYLVKRTGEKVFLECVQDMDHENMFWYRQDPGLGLRLIYFSYDVKMKEKGDIPEGYSVSREKKERFSLILESASTNQTSMYLCASTRGRLTGELFFGEGSRLTVL.

The chain links TRBV7-2 to TRBJ2-3; TRBD2 is a possible D gene (5 bases). Trimming pared 4 bases from V and 6 bases from J, leaving 14 bases between. Germline CDR1 and CDR2: SGHTA and FQGNSA. This CDR3 is built from 14 residues. DNA for the CDR3: TGTGCCAGCAGCTCCCCCCCTCCGGGGGATACGCAGTATTTT. This codes for CASSSPPPGDTQYF.

The CDR3: CASSLGRGAAFF. The CDR3 region has the DNA TGCGCCAGCAGCTTGGGGCGGGGTGCAGCTTTCTTT. The chain has TRBV5-1 and TRBJ1-1, with D unclear. Looked up from germline, CDR1 is SGHRS and CDR2 is YFSETQ. This CDR3 has 12 amino acids. V dropped 0 bases and J dropped 10 bases, with 10 bases sitting between them.

As DNA, the CDR3 is TGTGCCAGCAGCTTTACAGGAATCAGAGATACGCAGTATTTT. It yields the protein CASSFTGIRDTQYF. The V gene is TRBV5-4, the J gene TRBJ2-3, with D possibly being TRBD1 (5 bases). The V and J ends lost 2 bases and 5 bases respectively, with 12 bases between them. The CDR3 runs 14 residues. Germline values: CDR1 SGHNT, CDR2 YYREEE (reference sequence). Filled out from reference TRBV5-4 and TRBJ2-3, the complete variable domain reads ETGVTQSPTHLIKTRGQQVTLRCSSQSGHNTVSWYQQALGQGPQFIFQYYREEENGRGNFPPRFSGLQFPNYSSELNVNALELDDSALYLCASSFTGIRDTQYFGPGTRLTVL.

The J gene is TRBJ1-2, the V gene TRBV2; weak D call: TRBD1 (5 bases). The CDR3 covers 15 residues. Germline V gene lookup returns CDR1 SNHLY and CDR2 FYNNEI. V lost 11 bases and J lost 0, with 19 bases in between. In DNA, the CDR3 is TGTGCCGGAAGCAGGGAGAAGGGACCTAACTATGGCTACACCTTC. This encodes CAGSREKGPNYGYTF.

V usage is TRBV5-1 and J usage is TRBJ2-7, with 7 bases identical to TRBD1. This CDR3 is 15 amino acids long. V gave up 2 bases and J gave up 2 bases; unmatched junction bases: 7. Germline V gene sequence: CDR1 SGHRS, CDR2 YFSETQ. The CDR3 DNA is TGCGCCAGCAGCTTTGAGGGGACAGCAACCTACGAGCAGTACTTC. It translates to CASSFEGTATYEQYF.

The chain combines TRBV29-1 with TRBJ2-3; no firm D call. Trimming shortened V by 4 bases and J by 0 bases, and 8 bases separated the two germline ends. The length of the CDR3 is 13 residues. CDR1 SQVTM and CDR2 ANQGSEA come from the germline V gene. The CDR3 DNA sequence: TGCAGCGTTGGACAACACAGCACAGATACGCAGTATTTT. Protein sequence: CSVGQHSTDTQYF.

The chain links TRBV6-4 to TRBJ1-2, with D perhaps TRBD1 (6 bases). The CDR3 is made up of 15 amino acids. Germline CDR1 and CDR2: MRHNA and SNTAGT. V was cut by 0 bases and J by 4 bases, with 12 bases left in between. CDR3 sequence: CASSDSAQGSYGYTF. The DNA for the CDR3 is TGTGCCAGCAGTGACTCGGCCCAGGGGAGCTATGGCTACACCTTC.

The rearrangement uses TRBV6-7 and TRBJ2-7; the D gene is possibly TRBD1 (6 bases). Being an ORF, TRBV6-7 has a function that is uncertain. The CDR3 spans 15 residues. V was pared by 4 bases and J by 3 bases, with 16 bases between. The CDR3 sequence: CASSSGSGANYEQYF. The CDR3 coding sequence is TGTGCCAGCAGTTCAGGGTCAGGGGCAAACTACGAGCAGTACTTC.

The genes are TRBV5-1 and TRBJ2-1; D may be TRBD2 (6 bases). CDR1 is SGHRS, CDR2 YFSETQ, per germline. The CDR3 runs to 15 residues. V was clipped by 7 bases and J by 0 bases, with 14 bases between them. CDR3 DNA sequence: TGCGCCAGCTCGGTTCGGGAGAGCTCCTACAATGAGCAGTTCTTC. Translating gives CASSVRESSYNEQFF.